This entry lists 27 T cell receptor beta chains sequenced from one sample in a study of cytomegalovirus exposure and HLA in healthy donors. Vbeta (60) and Jbeta (13) primers were used in the PCR. The method was immunoSEQ multiplex PCR; TCRdb's version includes in-frame clones alone and lacks a portion of them. The sample yields about 83,000 clones, 65% to 75% seen once. Sequencing input: PBMCs. These receptor sequences come from a man in his fifties or sixties in good health and CMV-seronegative.

V is TRBV18 and J is TRBJ2-2; D is ambiguous. This CDR3 is 12 amino acids long. Trimming shortened V by 6 bases and J by 4 bases, and 6 bases separated the two germline ends. Looked up from germline, CDR1 is KGHSH and CDR2 is LQKENI. CDR3 DNA: TGTGCCAGCTCTCAATCCACCGGGGAGCTGTTTTTT. Translating gives CASSQSTGELFF.

The chain links TRBV19 to TRBJ1-1, with 11 positions matching TRBD1. The CDR3 is 15 residues long. The V gene's germline CDR1 is LNHDA and CDR2 SQIVND (reference sequence). The J segment lost 4 bases and the V segment lost 7 bases, leaving 8 bases of the junction unmatched. In nucleotides, the CDR3 is TGTGCCAGTACTACCCCCGGGACAGGGGGCACTGAAGCTTTCTTT. Its protein product is CASTTPGTGGTEAFF.

The rearrangement links TRBV30 to TRBJ2-2; D not resolved. The V end lost 6 bases, the J end lost 1 base, and 15 bases lay between the germline ends. CDR1 GTSNPN and CDR2 SVGIG come from the germline V gene (reference sequence). The CDR3 is 15 amino acids. DNA for the CDR3: TGTGCCTGTCCCGCTTTTGTCGGGAACACCGGGGAGCTGTTTTTT. Protein sequence: CACPAFVGNTGELFF.

The V and J genes are TRBV6-5 and TRBJ1-4; perhaps TRBD1 as D (5 bases). CDR1 and CDR2 from the germline V gene are MNHEY and SVGAGI. V dropped 5 bases and J dropped 15 bases, with 16 bases sitting between them. There are 12 residues in the CDR3. The CDR3 sequence is CASSDPGIGLFF. The CDR3 region has the DNA TGTGCCAGCAGTGACCCAGGGATCGGTTTGTTTTTT.

The chain combines TRBV7-9 with TRBJ2-7; 9 nucleotides align to TRBD1. Germline CDR1 reads SEHNR; CDR2 reads FQNEAQ (reference sequence). J was trimmed by 1 base and V by 4 bases; bases with no gene match: 5. The CDR3 has 15 residues. The CDR3 here is CASSSSGTGSYEQYF. CDR3 bases: TGTGCCAGCAGCTCCTCCGGGACAGGGTCCTACGAGCAGTACTTC.

V usage is TRBV15 and J usage is TRBJ2-2, with D unclear. The CDR3 runs 14 residues. Germline V gene data show CDR1 as LNHNV and CDR2 as YYDKDF (reference sequence). The germline V and J ends were trimmed by 5 bases and 4 bases, with 11 bases remaining between them. The CDR3 sequence is CATSRGTGTGELFF. CDR3 DNA: TGTGCCACCAGCCGAGGAACGGGCACCGGGGAGCTGTTTTTT.

The chain uses TRBV5-4 and TRBJ2-7; TRBD2 matches at 7 bases. CDR3 length: 13 residues. With V trimmed by 2 bases and J by 2 bases, 1 base remained unmatched. The V gene's germline CDR1 is SGHNT and CDR2 YYREEE (reference sequence). CDR3 residues: CASSLSGAYEQYF. The DNA of the CDR3 is TGTGCCAGCAGCTTAAGCGGGGCCTACGAGCAGTACTTC.

V and J are TRBV2 and TRBJ2-4; TRBD1 might be the D (5 bases). Looked up from germline, CDR1 is SNHLY and CDR2 is FYNNEI. V was trimmed by 2 bases and J by 4 bases, leaving 9 bases between them. The CDR3 contains 14 residues. This chain's CDR3 is CASSESGMKNIQYF. Written as DNA, the CDR3 is TGTGCCAGCAGTGAATCAGGGATGAAAAACATTCAGTACTTC.

This CDR3 is CASSRAGAETQYF. CDR3 nucleotides: TGTGCCAGCAGCAGGGCGGGGGCAGAGACCCAGTACTTC. This sequence joins TRBV2 and TRBJ2-5; a weak D match, TRBD2 (7 bases). Germline CDR1 is SNHLY and CDR2 is FYNNEI. The CDR3 totals 13 residues. V lost 6 bases, J lost 4 bases, and 12 bases lay in between.

The table lists this clone with a few counts. V gene TRBV5-1 combines with J gene TRBJ1-1; D unresolved. V was shortened by 4 bases and J by 4 bases, with 8 bases between the two germline ends. Germline CDR1 reads SGHRS; CDR2 reads YFSETQ. This CDR3 has 12 residues. CDR3 coding DNA: TGCGCCAGCAGCAAAGAGGGCACTGAAGCTTTCTTT. It translates to CASSKEGTEAFF.

The chain combines TRBV2 with TRBJ1-2; D may be TRBD1 (6 bases). Germline V gene data show CDR1 as SNHLY and CDR2 as FYNNEI. The CDR3 runs 16 residues. Trimming cost V 5 bases and J 1 base, with 17 bases left between them. CDR3 protein: CASSTSTGPNNYGYTF. The CDR3 DNA reads as TGTGCCAGCAGTACGTCAACAGGGCCAAATAACTATGGCTACACCTTC.

The V call is TRBV12-5, the J call TRBJ1-1; a weak D match, TRBD1 (6 bases). The length of the CDR3 is 14 residues. Trimming took 2 bases from V and 4 from J, leaving 11 bases between them. Germline lookup yields CDR1 LGHNT and CDR2 FRNRAP. The CDR3 coding sequence is TGTGCTAGTGGTTTGCGACAGGTGGGCACTGAAGCTTTCTTT. Amino acid sequence: CASGLRQVGTEAFF. Based on the CDR3 plus reference TRBV12-5 and TRBJ1-1, the full variable domain is DARVTQTPRHKVTEMGQEVTMRCQPILGHNTVFWYRQTMMQGLELLAYFRNRAPLDDSGMPKDRFSAEMPDATLATLKIQPSEPRDSAVYFCASGLRQVGTEAFFGQGTRLTVV.

This clone occurred once. The chain links TRBV5-6 to TRBJ2-1, with 15 bases identical to TRBD2. Per germline, CDR1 SGHDT and CDR2 YYEEEE. The V segment lost 6 bases and the J segment 8 bases; nucleotides outside the gene matches: 6. The CDR3 contains 15 residues. CDR3 sequence: CASTWGLAGGDEQFF. In DNA form, the CDR3 reads TGTGCCAGCACCTGGGGACTAGCGGGGGGTGATGAGCAGTTCTTC. Combining the CDR3 with reference TRBV5-6 and TRBJ2-1 gives the whole variable domain DAGVTQSPTHLIKTRGQQVTLRCSPKSGHDTVSWYQQALGQGPQFIFQYYEEEERQRGNFPDRFSGHQFPNYSSELNVNALLLGDSALYLCASTWGLAGGDEQFFGPGTRLTVL.

The chain links TRBV21-1 to TRBJ1-2; the D call in the table, TRBD1, was not verified against the DNA. TRBV21-1 is a documented pseudogene. The CDR3 is 15 residues long. Written as DNA, the CDR3 is TGTGCCAGCAGCAAAGGGACAGTTCCTAACTATGGCTACACCTTC. This sequence encodes CASSKGTVPNYGYTF.

J is TRBJ1-5 and V is TRBV6-1; 8 bases map to TRBD1. The CDR3 sequence is 14 residues long. V gave up 8 bases and J gave up 2 bases; unmatched junction bases: 5. CDR1 is MNHNS and CDR2 is SASEGT in the germline V gene. The CDR3 sequence: CASWTGNRNQPQHF. DNA of the CDR3: TGTGCCAGCTGGACAGGGAACCGCAATCAGCCCCAGCATTTT.

The chain is built from TRBV5-6 and TRBJ1-2; the match to TRBD1 covers 8 bases. V gave up 1 base and J gave up 7 bases; unmatched junction bases: 6. Germline values: CDR1 SGHDT, CDR2 YYEEEE. This CDR3 is 14 amino acids long. The CDR3 DNA follows: TGTGCCAGCAGCTTGCTGACAGGGGTAATTGGCTACACCTTC. Its translation: CASSLLTGVIGYTF. Together with reference TRBV5-6 and TRBJ1-2, the CDR3 gives the full variable domain: DAGVTQSPTHLIKTRGQQVTLRCSPKSGHDTVSWYQQALGQGPQFIFQYYEEEERQRGNFPDRFSGHQFPNYSSELNVNALLLGDSALYLCASSLLTGVIGYTFGSGTRLTVV.

This clone was observed a few times. J is TRBJ2-1 and V is TRBV19; 11 nucleotides agree with TRBD2. With V trimmed by 5 bases and J by 9 bases, 9 bases remained unmatched. CDR3 size: 15 residues. Germline V gene data show CDR1 as LNHDA and CDR2 as SQIVND (reference sequence). For the CDR3, the DNA is TGTGCCAGTAGTGGGGCTAGCGGGGGGAGCAGTGAGCAGTTCTTC. Translation gives CASSGASGGSSEQFF.

This chain joins TRBV14 and TRBJ2-5, with 8 bases that match TRBD1. Looked up from germline, CDR1 is SGHDN and CDR2 is FVKESK. The V and J ends lost 2 bases and 4 bases, in that order; junction bases with no gene match: 9. The CDR3 sequence is 16 residues long. CDR3 DNA: TGTGCCAGCAGCCAATGGGGTCAGGGGGCGCGAGAGACCCAGTACTTC. Amino acid sequence: CASSQWGQGARETQYF.

The chain uses TRBV2 and TRBJ2-5; 11 bases are a match to TRBD2. This CDR3 has 15 residues. Germline-derived CDR1 and CDR2 are SNHLY and FYNNEI. Trimming cost V 4 bases and J 7 bases; bases outside gene matches: 8. The CDR3 nucleotides are TGTGCCAGCAGTGTGGGCCTAGCGGGGGGCGGGACCCAGTACTTC. Amino acids: CASSVGLAGGGTQYF.

This clone was observed once. J is TRBJ2-2 and V is TRBV29-1; TRBD2 might be the D (5 bases). CDR3 length: 12 amino acids. Trimming took 4 bases from V and 12 from J, leaving 15 bases between them. Germline assignment: CDR1 SQVTM and CDR2 ANQGSEA. CDR3 loop: CSVVAVSGKLFF. The CDR3 DNA is TGCAGCGTTGTCGCGGTTTCGGGGAAGCTGTTTTTT.

The V call is TRBV4-2, the J call TRBJ1-6; D gene unclear. The CDR3 runs to 16 residues. Trimming removed 5 bases from V and 5 bases from J, with 16 bases in between. Germline V CDR1 and CDR2: LGHNA, YNFKEQ. DNA of the CDR3: TGTGCCAGCAGCAAGGGTTCCGGGGAAAATAATTCACCCCTCCACTTT. Amino acids: CASSKGSGENNSPLHF.

This clone was observed a few times. The V and J genes are TRBV19 and TRBJ1-5; weak D call: TRBD1 (5 bases). V was pared by 6 bases and J by 0 bases, with 12 bases between. CDR3 size: 15 residues. CDR1 is LNHDA and CDR2 is SQIVND in the germline V gene (reference sequence). CDR3 nucleotides: TGTGCCAGTAGATCGCAGGGAATTAGCAATCAGCCCCAGCATTTT. Amino acids: CASRSQGISNQPQHF.

V and J are TRBV27 and TRBJ2-7, with D perhaps TRBD1 (5 bases). The CDR3 runs 19 residues. Trimming removed 3 bases at V and 0 bases at J, with 24 bases between. CDR1 and CDR2 (germline): MNHEY, SMNVEV (reference sequence). The CDR3 loop is CASSFFLDKERTDSYEQYF. In DNA form, the CDR3 reads TGTGCCAGCAGTTTTTTCCTGGACAAAGAAAGAACCGACTCCTACGAGCAGTACTTC.

The V call is TRBV9, the J call TRBJ1-1, with D possibly TRBD1 on 6 matching bases. V lost 4 bases and J lost 4, with 11 bases in between. The CDR3 runs 13 residues. CDR1 SGDLS and CDR2 YYNGEE come from the germline V gene. The chain's CDR3 is CASSPAGATEAFF. The CDR3 DNA reads TGTGCCAGCAGCCCCGCAGGGGCCACTGAAGCTTTCTTT.

V gene TRBV18 combines with J gene TRBJ2-1, with no clear D. The ends were cut back, 2 bases at V and 5 bases at J, with 13 bases in the middle. Germline V gene data show CDR1 as KGHSH and CDR2 as LQKENI. The CDR3 contains 15 residues. The CDR3 here is CASSPVNAPDNEQFF. The CDR3, as DNA: TGTGCCAGCTCACCAGTAAACGCGCCCGACAATGAGCAGTTCTTC.

CDR3 in DNA: TGCGCCAGCAGCAGGGGAGATAACACTGAAGCTTTCTTT. As protein: CASSRGDNTEAFF. The gene calls are TRBV10-1 and TRBJ1-1; D perhaps matches TRBD1 (6 bases). Germline V CDR1 and CDR2: WNHNN, SYGVQD (reference sequence). The ends were cut back, 6 bases at V and 2 bases at J, with 10 bases in the middle. The CDR3 loop spans 13 amino acids.

V gene TRBV5-6 combines with J gene TRBJ2-1; the match to TRBD1 covers 7 bases. V dropped 9 bases and J dropped 8; count of bases not matched to a gene: 20. This CDR3 region has 16 residues. CDR1 and CDR2 from the germline V gene are SGHDT and YYEEEE. The CDR3 here is CATKQGLRSGRYEQFF. For the CDR3, the DNA is TGTGCCACCAAACAGGGGCTAAGATCGGGTCGCTATGAGCAGTTCTTC.